One and the same sample provided the 25 T cell receptor beta chains below, sequenced in a study of blood T cells in healthy people across ages. A second 7 to 11 cycle PCR used barcoded and J-beta primers. TCRdb processed the 5' RACE reads anew with MiXCR; each CDR3 protein has one entry. The table has 1.8 million or so distinct CDR3 sequences, approximately 40% seen once. Sequencing used blood. The receptors derive from a human donor in good health.

V usage is TRBV2 and J usage is TRBJ2-5, with 8 positions matching TRBD1. The J call may be mistaken, given a closer DNA end match to TRBJ2-7. The germline gives CDR1 SNHLY, CDR2 FYNNEI. The CDR3 sequence is 16 residues long. In DNA, the CDR3 is TGTGCCAGCAGTGGCGTCGGCAGGGGGCGTCGATACGAGCAGTACTTC. Amino acid sequence: CASSGVGRGRRYEQYF.

This rearrangement joins TRBV20-1 to TRBJ2-5, with D possibly matching TRBD2 (5 bases). CDR3 length: 15 residues. Trimming pared 4 bases from V and 5 bases from J, leaving 20 bases between. The germline gives CDR1 DFQATT, CDR2 SNEGSKA (reference sequence). In DNA form, the CDR3 reads TGCAGTGCTATATCGGGCCCCTCGGGGTGGGAGACCCAGTACTTC. Translating gives CSAISGPSGWETQYF.

Only a few counts were recorded for this clonotype. The rearrangement links TRBV28 to TRBJ2-7, with 7 bases fitting TRBD1. Trimming removed 8 bases from V and 4 bases from J; junction bases left unmatched: 11. CDR1 and CDR2 from the germline V gene are MDHEN and SYDVKM. CDR3 length: 14 amino acids. CDR3 amino acids: CASYAGTATYEQYF. In nucleotides, the CDR3 is TGTGCCAGCTACGCCGGGACAGCTACTTACGAGCAGTACTTC.

The V and J genes are TRBV10-3 and TRBJ2-7; D is uncertain. Germline CDR1 ENHRY, CDR2 SYGVKD. The length of the CDR3 is 14 residues. V was trimmed by 2 bases and J by 1 base, leaving 9 bases between them. For the CDR3, the DNA is TGTGCCATCAGTGAGCGGGCTCTTTCCTACGAGCAGTACTTC. It encodes CAISERALSYEQYF.

The chain is built from TRBV2 and TRBJ1-4; TRBD1 matches 7 bases. The CDR3 has 15 amino acids. V gave up 5 bases and J gave up 5 bases; unmatched junction bases: 8. CDR1 SNHLY and CDR2 FYNNEI come from the germline V gene. The CDR3 coding sequence is TGTGCCAGCAGTCTAACACGACAGGGCAATGAAAAACTGTTTTTT. Its protein product is CASSLTRQGNEKLFF.

This chain connects TRBV7-2 to TRBJ1-2, with TRBD1 as a possible D gene (5 bases). Germline CDR1 and CDR2: SGHTA and FQGNSA. The ends were cut back, 5 bases at V and 2 bases at J, with 12 bases in the middle. The CDR3 sequence is 14 residues long. The CDR3 bases are TGTGCCAGCAGCCCCACCCGGGACAACTATGGCTACACCTTC. Its translation is CASSPTRDNYGYTF.

This chain joins TRBV27 and TRBJ2-1, with 10 bases aligning to TRBD2. Germline V lookup: CDR1 MNHEY, CDR2 SMNVEV (reference sequence). This CDR3 region has 13 residues. V lost 6 bases, J lost 11 bases, and 7 bases stayed unmatched. The CDR3 DNA follows: TGTGCCAGCAGGGGAGGACTAGCGGCGAAGCAGTTCTTC. It translates to CASRGGLAAKQFF.

The chain has TRBV7-3 and TRBJ1-2; no firm D call. V was shortened by 1 base and J by 6 bases, with 12 bases between the two germline ends. Germline assignment: CDR1 SGHTA and CDR2 FQGTGA. The CDR3 is made up of 14 amino acids. The CDR3 DNA reads as TGTGCCAGCAGCTTAAACCCCGGTTCCGATGGCTACACCTTC. Translated: CASSLNPGSDGYTF.

This chain uses TRBV4-3 with TRBJ2-2, with D perhaps matching TRBD2 (6 bases). The germline V gene encodes CDR1 LGHNA and CDR2 YSLEER. Trimming left V 1 base short and J 2 bases short, with 11 bases between. CDR3 size: 16 residues. CDR3 in amino acids: CASSQVRGTNTGELFF. The CDR3 DNA follows: TGCGCCAGCAGCCAAGTCCGGGGGACTAACACCGGGGAGCTGTTTTTT.

V usage is TRBV29-1 and J usage is TRBJ2-2; D might be TRBD1 (5 bases). CDR1 and CDR2 (germline): SQVTM, ANQGSEA. The CDR3 totals 14 residues. CDR3 amino acids: CNGRHRLDTGELFF. The CDR3 DNA is TGCAACGGACGACACAGGCTCGACACCGGGGAGCTGTTTTTT.

This clonotype was detected a few times. The genes are TRBV29-1 and TRBJ1-2; D remains unclear. Trimming cost V 3 bases and J 5 bases, with 4 bases left between them. The CDR3 has 10 amino acids. Germline CDR1 SQVTM, CDR2 ANQGSEA. In nucleotides, the CDR3 is TGCAGCGTTGATTATTATGGCTACACCTTC. This gives the protein CSVDYYGYTF.

V and J are TRBV27 and TRBJ1-1; D is uncertain. Trimming left V 2 bases short and J 11 bases short, with 15 bases between. The CDR3 is made up of 13 amino acids. CDR1 is MNHEY, CDR2 SMNVEV, per germline (reference sequence). CDR3 residues: CASSLTDGQEAFF. The CDR3 region has the DNA TGTGCCAGCAGTTTAACGGACGGCCAGGAGGCTTTCTTT.

For this clonotype: Compared with germline, one end of the junction differs, possibly owing to a read error. The rearrangement links TRBV3-1 to TRBJ2-6; D is unclear. The CDR3 is 15 residues long. Germline CDR1 is LGHDT and CDR2 is YNNKEL (reference sequence). The CDR3 bases are TGTGCCGGCAGCCAGATGCCTTCTGGGGCCAACGTCCTGACTTTC. This codes for CAGSQMPSGANVLTF.

The gene calls are TRBV20-1 and TRBJ1-5; TRBD1 matches 12 bases. CDR1 DFQATT and CDR2 SNEGSKA come from the germline V gene (reference sequence). V shed 3 bases and J 7 bases; nucleotides not matched to a gene: 7. This CDR3 is 15 amino acids long. CDR3 bases: TGCAGTGCTAGTGTGGGACAGGGGGCTAGGCAGCCCCAGCATTTT. Its translation is CSASVGQGARQPQHF.

This clonotype was seen a few times. The chain recombines TRBV10-3 with TRBJ1-1, with D hard to call. The CDR3 is made up of 13 amino acids. V was pared by 3 bases and J by 1 base, with 6 bases between. The germline gives CDR1 ENHRY, CDR2 SYGVKD. This CDR3 reads CAISDQPNTEAFF. The CDR3 DNA reads as TGTGCCATCAGTGATCAACCGAACACTGAAGCTTTCTTT.

The chain carries TRBV7-9 and TRBJ1-6, with D unresolved. CDR3 length: 13 residues. Germline CDR1 is SEHNR and CDR2 is FQNEAQ (reference sequence). V was shortened by 5 bases and J by 10 bases, with 12 bases between the two germline ends. The CDR3 nucleotides read TGTGCCAGCAGCCCCCGAGATGGGTCACCCCTCCACTTT. Amino acid sequence: CASSPRDGSPLHF. Combining the CDR3 with reference TRBV7-9 and TRBJ1-6 gives the whole variable domain DTGVSQNPRHKITKRGQNVTFRCDPISEHNRLYWYRQTLGQGPEFLTYFQNEAQLEKSRLLSDRFSAERPKGSFSTLEIQRTEQGDSAMYLCASSPRDGSPLHFGNGTRLTVT.

This clonotype was observed a few times. This rearrangement joins TRBV5-1 to TRBJ2-5, with D perhaps TRBD2 (5 bases). The V gene lost 4 bases and the J gene lost 3 bases, with 13 bases spanning the gap. This CDR3 comprises 14 residues. From germline, CDR1 is SGHRS and CDR2 YFSETQ. CDR3 in amino acids: CASSPLSREETQYF. The DNA for the CDR3 is TGCGCCAGCAGCCCCCTTTCGCGGGAAGAGACCCAGTACTTC. The variable domain in full, completed from reference TRBV5-1 and TRBJ2-5, reads KAGVTQTPRYLIKTRGQQVTLSCSPISGHRSVSWYQQTPGQGLQFLFEYFSETQRNKGNFPGRFSGRQFSNSRSEMNVSTLELGDSALYLCASSPLSREETQYFGPGTRLLVL.

This clonotype came up a few times. The chain couples TRBV29-1 to TRBJ2-7, with D possibly TRBD2 on 7 matching bases. This CDR3 contains 14 residues. Trimming shortened V by 3 bases and J by 0 bases, and 12 bases separated the two germline ends. The germline V gene has CDR1 SQVTM and CDR2 ANQGSEA. DNA for the CDR3: TGCAGCGTTGAGGGGGGGCTTAGCTCCTACGAGCAGTACTTC. Amino acids: CSVEGGLSSYEQYF.

A word on this clonotype: A read error may account for a junction end that differs from germline. The V and J genes are TRBV7-2 and TRBJ2-3; 11 nucleotides align to TRBD2. The CDR3 sequence is 16 residues long. CDR1 and CDR2 (germline): SGHTA, FQGNSA. This CDR3 reads CASSLGRLAGTDMQYF. The CDR3 region has the DNA TGTGCCAGCAGCTTAGGTAGACTAGCGGGAACAGATATGCAGTATTTT.

This clonotype was counted a few times. The chain employs TRBV3-1 and TRBJ2-1; D unclear. This CDR3 is built from 14 residues. V lost 0 bases and J lost 9, with 12 bases in between. Per germline, CDR1 LGHDT and CDR2 YNNKEL (reference sequence). This CDR3 reads CASSQDKFLGEQFF. Written as DNA, the CDR3 is TGTGCCAGCAGCCAAGATAAATTCCTCGGTGAGCAGTTCTTC.

The chain carries TRBV20-1 and TRBJ2-7; TRBD2 aligns across 12 bases. This CDR3 has 16 amino acids. Germline CDR1 and CDR2: DFQATT and SNEGSKA (reference sequence). With V trimmed by 3 bases and J by 2 bases, 8 bases remained unmatched. CDR3 loop: CSARTSGGPRTYEQYF. Here the CDR3 DNA reads TGCAGTGCTAGGACTAGCGGGGGCCCGCGCACCTACGAGCAGTACTTC.

The rearrangement links TRBV29-1 to TRBJ2-3; D ambiguous. V lost 6 bases and J 7 bases, leaving 14 bases between the germline ends. The CDR3 has 12 amino acids. The germline gives CDR1 SQVTM, CDR2 ANQGSEA. CDR3 sequence: CSVSPWGYTQYF. The CDR3, as DNA: TGCAGCGTCAGCCCTTGGGGATATACGCAGTATTTT.

The V and J genes are TRBV6-6 and TRBJ1-2; D is uncertain. This CDR3 comprises 13 residues. Looked up from germline, CDR1 is MNHNY and CDR2 is SVGAGI (reference sequence). Trimming removed 5 bases at V and 13 bases at J, with 20 bases between. Written as DNA, the CDR3 is TGTGCCAGCAGTGTCTCTACCTATCCTCAGTGCACCTTC. As protein: CASSVSTYPQCTF.

This sequence joins TRBV12-3 or TRBV12-4 and TRBJ1-4; the match to TRBD1 covers 8 bases. The CDR3 contains 16 residues. V lost 3 bases, J lost 5 bases, and 8 bases stayed unmatched. CDR3 in amino acids: CASSLLRTGKNEKLFF. The CDR3 coding sequence is TGTGCCAGCAGTTTGTTGAGGACAGGGAAAAATGAAAAACTGTTTTTT.

CDR3 protein: CASSQGISRVQETQYF. The CDR3 region has the DNA TGCGCCAGCAGCCAAGGAATCTCAAGGGTCCAAGAGACCCAGTACTTC. J is TRBJ2-5 and V is TRBV4-3; no definite D call. Trimming left V 1 base short and J 1 base short, with 13 bases between. CDR3 length equals 16 residues. Germline V gene lookup returns CDR1 LGHNA and CDR2 YSLEER.